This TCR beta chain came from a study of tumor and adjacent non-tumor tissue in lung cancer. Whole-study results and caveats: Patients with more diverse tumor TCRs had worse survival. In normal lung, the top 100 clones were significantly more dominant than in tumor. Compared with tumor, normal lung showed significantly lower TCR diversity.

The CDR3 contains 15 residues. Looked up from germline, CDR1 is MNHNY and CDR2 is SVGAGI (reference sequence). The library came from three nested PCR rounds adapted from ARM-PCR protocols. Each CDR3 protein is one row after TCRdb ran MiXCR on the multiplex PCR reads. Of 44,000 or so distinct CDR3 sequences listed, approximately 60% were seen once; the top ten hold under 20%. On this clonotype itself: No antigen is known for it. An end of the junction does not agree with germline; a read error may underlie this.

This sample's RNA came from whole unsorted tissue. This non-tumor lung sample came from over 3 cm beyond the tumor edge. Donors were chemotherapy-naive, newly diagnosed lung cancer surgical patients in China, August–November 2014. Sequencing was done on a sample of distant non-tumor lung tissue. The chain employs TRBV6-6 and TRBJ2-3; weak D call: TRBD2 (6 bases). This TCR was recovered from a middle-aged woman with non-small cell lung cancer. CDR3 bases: TGTGCCTGCAGTTTGGGGGGAGTAGTCGCAGATACGCAGTATTTT. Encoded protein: CACSLGGVVADTQYF.